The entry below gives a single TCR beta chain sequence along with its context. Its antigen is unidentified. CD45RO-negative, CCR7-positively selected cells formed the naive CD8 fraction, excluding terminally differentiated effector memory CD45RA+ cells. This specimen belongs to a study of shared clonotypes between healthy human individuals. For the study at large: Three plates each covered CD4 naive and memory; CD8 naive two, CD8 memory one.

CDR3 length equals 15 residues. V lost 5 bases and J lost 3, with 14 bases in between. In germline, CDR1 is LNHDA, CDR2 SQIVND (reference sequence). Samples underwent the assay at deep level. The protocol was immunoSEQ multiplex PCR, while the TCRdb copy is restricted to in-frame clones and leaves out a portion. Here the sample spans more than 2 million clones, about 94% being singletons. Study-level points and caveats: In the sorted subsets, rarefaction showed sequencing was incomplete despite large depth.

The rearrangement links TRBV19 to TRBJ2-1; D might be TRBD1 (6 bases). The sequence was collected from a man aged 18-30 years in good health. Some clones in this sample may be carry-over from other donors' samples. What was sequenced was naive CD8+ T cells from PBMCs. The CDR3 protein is CASSFSSGVYNEQFF. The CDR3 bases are TGTGCCAGTAGTTTCTCCTCAGGGGTCTACAATGAGCAGTTCTTC.